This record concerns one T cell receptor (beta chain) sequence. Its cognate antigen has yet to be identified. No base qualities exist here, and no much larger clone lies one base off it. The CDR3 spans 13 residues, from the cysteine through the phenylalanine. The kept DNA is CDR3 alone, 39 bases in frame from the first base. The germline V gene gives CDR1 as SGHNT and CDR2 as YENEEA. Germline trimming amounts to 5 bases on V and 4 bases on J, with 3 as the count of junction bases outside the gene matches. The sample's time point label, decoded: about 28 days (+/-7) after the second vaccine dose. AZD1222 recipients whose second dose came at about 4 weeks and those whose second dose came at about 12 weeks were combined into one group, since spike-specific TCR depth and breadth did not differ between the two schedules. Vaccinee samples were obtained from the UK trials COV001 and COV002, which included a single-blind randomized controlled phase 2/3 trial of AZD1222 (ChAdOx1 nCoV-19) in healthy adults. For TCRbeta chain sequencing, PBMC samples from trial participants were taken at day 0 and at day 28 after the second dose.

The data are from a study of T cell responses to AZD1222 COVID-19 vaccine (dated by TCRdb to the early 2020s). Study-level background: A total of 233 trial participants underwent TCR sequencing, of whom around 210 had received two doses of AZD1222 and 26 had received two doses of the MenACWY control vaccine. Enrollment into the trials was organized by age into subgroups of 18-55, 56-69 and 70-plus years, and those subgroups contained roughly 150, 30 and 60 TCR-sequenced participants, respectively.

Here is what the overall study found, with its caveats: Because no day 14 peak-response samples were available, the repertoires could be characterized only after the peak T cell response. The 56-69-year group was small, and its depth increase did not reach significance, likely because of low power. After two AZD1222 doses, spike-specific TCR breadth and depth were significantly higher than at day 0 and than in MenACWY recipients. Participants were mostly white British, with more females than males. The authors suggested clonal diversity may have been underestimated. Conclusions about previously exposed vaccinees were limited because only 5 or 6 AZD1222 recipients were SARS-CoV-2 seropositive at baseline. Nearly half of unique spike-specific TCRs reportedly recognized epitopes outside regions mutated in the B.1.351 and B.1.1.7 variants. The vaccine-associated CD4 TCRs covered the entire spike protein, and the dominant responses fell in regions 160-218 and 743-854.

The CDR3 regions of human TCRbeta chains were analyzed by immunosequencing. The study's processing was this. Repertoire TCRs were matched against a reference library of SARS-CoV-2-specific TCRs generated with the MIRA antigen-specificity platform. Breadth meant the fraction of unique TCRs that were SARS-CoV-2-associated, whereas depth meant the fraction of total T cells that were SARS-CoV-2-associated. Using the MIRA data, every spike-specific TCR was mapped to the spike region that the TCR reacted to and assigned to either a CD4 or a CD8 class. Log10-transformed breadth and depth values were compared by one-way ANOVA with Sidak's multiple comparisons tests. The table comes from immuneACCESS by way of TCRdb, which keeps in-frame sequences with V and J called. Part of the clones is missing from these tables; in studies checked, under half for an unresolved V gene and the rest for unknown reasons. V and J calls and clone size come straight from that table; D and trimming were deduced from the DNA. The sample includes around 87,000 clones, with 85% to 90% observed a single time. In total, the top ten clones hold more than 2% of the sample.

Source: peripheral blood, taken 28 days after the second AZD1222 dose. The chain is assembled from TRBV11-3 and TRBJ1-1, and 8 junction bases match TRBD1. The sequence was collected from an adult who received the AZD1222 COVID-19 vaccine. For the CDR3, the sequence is CASSTTGGTEAFF. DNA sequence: TGTGCCAGCAGCACCACAGGGGGCACTGAAGCTTTCTTT.